Following are 10 T cell receptor beta chains from one sample sequenced in a study of shared T cell receptors in the human thymus. Measured with immunoSEQ multiplex PCR; TCRdb has only the in-frame clones, and not every one. The sample lists 720,000 or so clones; around 85% were seen once. These data were also filed under a second study, of human thymus T cells.

The sample consisted of thymocytes. The receptors were gathered from a girl under three years old with a congenital heart defect.

This sequence joins TRBV6-5 and TRBJ2-7; D is ambiguous. Germline CDR1 MNHEY, CDR2 SVGAGI. V was clipped by 0 bases and J by 0 bases, with 6 bases between them. This CDR3 spans 14 amino acids. This CDR3 reads CASSYSNGSYEQYF. Here the CDR3 DNA reads TGTGCCAGCAGTTACTCGAACGGCTCCTACGAGCAGTACTTC.

This rearrangement joins TRBV5-5 to TRBJ1-5; no definite D call. Germline CDR1 SGHKS, CDR2 YYEKEE (reference sequence). V lost 4 bases, J lost 4 bases, and 21 bases lay in between. This CDR3 is 17 amino acids long. The CDR3 DNA sequence: TGTGCCAGCAGCCCGGCCTCTCCAGAGGATCGGAATCAGCCCCAGCATTTT. Its translation: CASSPASPEDRNQPQHF.

This clone was seen once. The chain carries TRBV5-1 and TRBJ1-1, with D possibly TRBD1 on 5 matching bases. The CDR3 sequence is 13 residues long. Trimming stripped 1 base from V and 8 bases from J, with 12 bases between. The germline CDR1 and CDR2 sequences are SGHRS and YFSETQ. Written as DNA, the CDR3 is TGCGCCAGCAGCTTGAGTTCAGGGCCGGAAGCTTTCTTT. Its translation: CASSLSSGPEAFF.

J is TRBJ1-5 and V is TRBV18, with 10 bases lining up with TRBD1. The V gene's germline CDR1 is KGHSH and CDR2 LQKENI. J gave up 3 bases and V 1 base, and 3 bases lay outside the gene matches. The CDR3 is made up of 16 amino acids. The CDR3 nucleotides read TGTGCCAGCTCACCACGGGACAGGGGATCCAATCAGCCCCAGCATTTT. It specifies CASSPRDRGSNQPQHF.

The genes are TRBV5-4 and TRBJ1-1, with a possible D match to TRBD1 (5 bases). The CDR3 is 15 residues long. CDR1 is SGHNT, CDR2 YYREEE, per germline (reference sequence). V was cut by 0 bases and J by 3 bases, with 12 bases left in between. The CDR3 protein is CASSLGGVPYTEAFF. The CDR3 nucleotides are TGTGCCAGCAGCTTGGGGGGGGTTCCCTACACTGAAGCTTTCTTT.

There are a few counts of this clone. This chain uses TRBV20-1 with TRBJ2-7; D unclear. The CDR3 extends over 10 amino acids. V gave up 2 bases and J gave up 6 bases, with 5 bases separating them. Per germline, CDR1 DFQATT and CDR2 SNEGSKA (reference sequence). The CDR3 DNA reads as TGCAGTGCTAGAATCTCCGAGCAGTACTTC. Its protein product is CSARISEQYF.

This chain links TRBV2 with TRBJ1-6; perhaps TRBD1 as D (6 bases). The germline V gene has CDR1 SNHLY and CDR2 FYNNEI. This CDR3 is built from 22 residues. V lost 0 bases to trimming and J lost 1 base, with 25 bases between them. The CDR3 nucleotides read TGTGCCAGCAGTGAAGCTTCTTATAGGACAGAGAGATTTGGGTCCTATAATTCACCCCTCCACTTT. Protein product: CASSEASYRTERFGSYNSPLHF.

The chain links TRBV7-9 to TRBJ1-1; no clear D gene. Per the germline V gene, CDR1 is SEHNR and CDR2 is FQNEAQ (reference sequence). The CDR3 contains 16 residues. Trimming removed 2 bases at V and 1 base at J, with 14 bases between. In DNA form, the CDR3 reads TGTGCCAGCAGCTTATGTTGCATGGAGAGGAACACTGAAGCTTTCTTT. The encoded protein is CASSLCCMERNTEAFF.

This clone was seen a single time. The chain combines TRBV18 with TRBJ2-5, with D perhaps TRBD1 (5 bases). This CDR3 contains 14 residues. Trimming removed 3 bases at V and 4 bases at J, with 12 bases between. Germline V lookup: CDR1 KGHSH, CDR2 LQKENI. CDR3 in DNA: TGTGCCAGCTCACCCCCCAAGGGGCCAGAGACCCAGTACTTC. It translates to CASSPPKGPETQYF.

The V and J genes are TRBV9 and TRBJ2-3, with 7 positions matching TRBD1. The CDR3 is 13 amino acids. From germline, CDR1 is SGDLS and CDR2 YYNGEE. V lost 7 bases and J lost 6; bases outside the gene matches: 8. The CDR3 is CASQGVMADTQYF. The CDR3 region has the DNA TGTGCCAGCCAGGGGGTTATGGCGGATACGCAGTATTTT.